Listed here are 20 T cell receptor beta chains from one sample, sequenced in a study of human T cells and chemical hapten exposure. TCRdb recomputed calls from the RACE reads with MiXCR, one row per CDR3 protein. The table lists 150,000 to 200,000 distinct CDR3 sequences, roughly 25% of them singletons. Described time point: patch test 3, about 24 weeks after DPC sensitization. Treatment: therapeutic diphenylcyclopropenone sensitization with weekly scalp DPC. The specimen comprised whole blood, sampled in connection with sensitization to the hapten diphenylcyclopropenone (DPC). Receptors were obtained from a woman between 18 and 29 years old with alopecia areata. Some clones in this sample may be carry-over from other donors' samples.

This clonotype has more than one count but fewer than ten. This chain connects TRBV5-1 to TRBJ2-1; 10 bases match TRBD2. The CDR3 is 15 residues long. CDR1 is SGHRS, CDR2 YFSETQ, per germline. V shed 7 bases, J shed 5 bases, and the junction held 9 bases outside the gene matches. CDR3 sequence reads: CASGALAGAHNEQFF. The CDR3, as DNA: TGCGCCAGCGGAGCTCTAGCGGGAGCTCACAATGAGCAGTTCTTC.

As DNA, the CDR3 is TGTGCCAGCAAGACAGGGATTAACTATGGCTACACCTTC. Amino acids: CASKTGINYGYTF. The rearrangement uses TRBV28 and TRBJ1-2, with 7 nucleotides matching TRBD1. Losses at the gene ends were 7 bases for V and 1 base for J; bases not matched to a gene: 3. The V gene's germline CDR1 is MDHEN and CDR2 SYDVKM. The CDR3 contains 13 residues.

V is TRBV28 and J is TRBJ2-7; D not certain. The length of the CDR3 is 14 residues. Per germline, CDR1 MDHEN and CDR2 SYDVKM. Trimming stripped 10 bases from V and 0 bases from J, with 16 bases between. The CDR3 reads CANSWQDLSYEQYF. In nucleotides, the CDR3 is TGTGCCAACAGCTGGCAGGACCTCTCCTACGAGCAGTACTTC.

V is TRBV20-1 and J is TRBJ2-7; D is uncertain. Per the germline V gene, CDR1 is DFQATT and CDR2 is SNEGSKA (reference sequence). The CDR3 covers 13 residues. Trimming stripped 2 bases from V and 2 bases from J, with 10 bases between. The CDR3 DNA reads TGCAGTGCTAGAATTGCGGCAACCTACGAGCAGTACTTC. It yields the protein CSARIAATYEQYF.

V and J are TRBV27 and TRBJ2-7; 9 nucleotides line up with TRBD1. V shed 5 bases and J 5 bases; nucleotides not matched to a gene: 7. The CDR3 is 14 residues long. Per the germline V gene, CDR1 is MNHEY and CDR2 is SMNVEV (reference sequence). The CDR3 is CASSLDRGGDEQYF. CDR3 DNA sequence: TGTGCCAGCAGTCTGGACAGGGGAGGCGACGAGCAGTACTTC.

V gene TRBV20-1 combines with J gene TRBJ1-1; 7 positions agree with TRBD1. This CDR3 is 11 amino acids long. The germline V gene has CDR1 DFQATT and CDR2 SNEGSKA (reference sequence). V was clipped by 6 bases and J by 10 bases; unmatched bases: 8. The CDR3 DNA is TGCAGTGCAACCCGGACAGGAGCAGCTTTCTTT. It codes for CSATRTGAAFF.

This clonotype was seen a few times. This chain links TRBV29-1 with TRBJ1-2, with D hard to call. Germline assignment: CDR1 SQVTM and CDR2 ANQGSEA. There are 15 residues in the CDR3. V lost 3 bases and J 2 bases, leaving 16 bases between the germline ends. Here the CDR3 DNA reads TGCAGCGTTGACGGGAGTGGAGGAGGGAACTATGGCTACACCTTC. Its translation is CSVDGSGGGNYGYTF.

The chain carries TRBV10-2 and TRBJ2-3; no clear D. V lost 6 bases to trimming and J lost 10 bases, with 11 bases between them. Germline CDR1 and CDR2: WSHSY and SAAADI. The CDR3 totals 11 residues. The CDR3 sequence is CASSSKRAQYF. DNA for the CDR3: TGCGCCAGCAGCTCCAAACGGGCGCAGTATTTT.

The chain joins TRBV7-9 to TRBJ1-1, with D possibly being TRBD1 (6 bases). Germline values: CDR1 SEHNR, CDR2 FQNEAQ (reference sequence). V dropped 4 bases and J dropped 2 bases, with 14 bases sitting between them. CDR3 length: 15 residues. This CDR3 reads CASSSRGGTNTEAFF. Here the CDR3 DNA reads TGTGCCAGCAGCTCCCGGGGAGGGACAAACACTGAAGCTTTCTTT.

The chain recombines TRBV5-1 with TRBJ2-2, with a weak D call TRBD2 (6 bases). Trimming left V 4 bases short and J 6 bases short, with 19 bases between. Germline CDR1 is SGHRS and CDR2 is YFSETQ. The CDR3 runs 16 residues. The CDR3 nucleotides read TGCGCCAGCAGCAGCCTTCGTGGGCGGGATCCCGGGGAGCTGTTTTTT. It specifies CASSSLRGRDPGELFF.

In its sample, this clonotype was seen a few times. The chain joins TRBV4-3 to TRBJ2-7, with TRBD1 matching over 9 bases. Germline V lookup: CDR1 LGHNA, CDR2 YSLEER. V gave up 0 bases and J gave up 2 bases; unmatched junction bases: 2. The CDR3 spans 15 residues. The CDR3 reads CASSQDRTGAYEQYF. CDR3 sequence (DNA): TGCGCCAGCAGCCAAGATAGGACAGGGGCCTACGAGCAGTACTTC.

This chain uses TRBV5-1 with TRBJ1-1, with D unresolved. Deletions cut 5 bases from V and 1 base from J, with 15 bases between. The CDR3 sequence is 15 residues long. CDR1 SGHRS and CDR2 YFSETQ come from the germline V gene. CDR3 region: CASRSVLSTNTEAFF. CDR3 sequence (DNA): TGCGCCAGCAGATCGGTTCTATCCACGAACACTGAAGCTTTCTTT. Filled out from reference TRBV5-1 and TRBJ1-1, the complete variable domain reads KAGVTQTPRYLIKTRGQQVTLSCSPISGHRSVSWYQQTPGQGLQFLFEYFSETQRNKGNFPGRFSGRQFSNSRSEMNVSTLELGDSALYLCASRSVLSTNTEAFFGQGTRLTVV.

This clonotype appeared a few times. This sequence joins TRBV3-1 and TRBJ2-1; D not resolved. CDR3 length equals 13 residues. Trimming took off 4 bases at V and 7 bases at J, with 11 bases between the two ends. Germline V gene sequence: CDR1 LGHDT, CDR2 YNNKEL (reference sequence). The CDR3: CASSPWSGNEQFF. The DNA for the CDR3 is TGTGCCAGCAGCCCCTGGAGTGGAAATGAGCAGTTCTTC.

This clonotype occurred many times. The chain is built from TRBV9 and TRBJ1-2; tentatively, D is TRBD1 (5 bases). V was clipped by 0 bases and J by 4 bases, with 13 bases between them. The germline CDR1 and CDR2 sequences are SGDLS and YYNGEE. The CDR3 is 15 amino acids. CDR3: CASSVGEGQGYGYTF. Written as DNA, the CDR3 is TGTGCCAGCAGCGTAGGAGAAGGGCAGGGCTATGGCTACACCTTC.

This clonotype was observed a handful of times. V and J are TRBV18 and TRBJ1-1, with no clear D. Germline V gene sequence: CDR1 KGHSH, CDR2 LQKENI. The CDR3 loop spans 13 amino acids. V was cut by 5 bases and J by 3 bases, with 10 bases left in between. CDR3 sequence: CASSDLRDTEAFF. The CDR3 nucleotides read TGTGCCAGCTCAGATCTTAGGGACACTGAAGCTTTCTTT.

This chain joins TRBV4-1 and TRBJ1-5; the match to TRBD1 covers 8 bases. The CDR3 extends over 15 amino acids. Germline CDR1 is MGHRA and CDR2 is YSYEKL. V lost 1 base to trimming and J lost 1 base; unmatched junction nucleotides: 0. The CDR3 here is CASSQGDRSNQPQHF. Here the CDR3 DNA reads TGCGCCAGCAGCCAAGGGGACAGGAGCAATCAGCCCCAGCATTTT.

There are many counts of this clonotype. The V call is TRBV29-1, the J call TRBJ2-4; 12 nucleotides line up with TRBD1. J was trimmed by 0 bases and V by 4 bases; bases with no gene match: 7. The CDR3 loop spans 17 amino acids. CDR1 is SQVTM and CDR2 is ANQGSEA in the germline V gene. The DNA for the CDR3 is TGCAGCGTTGCGGGACAGGGGGCGTATAGAGCCAAAAACATTCAGTACTTC. Translating it yields CSVAGQGAYRAKNIQYF.

The genes are TRBV9 and TRBJ2-1, with 7 bases lining up with TRBD2. Germline trimming cut 1 base from V and 8 bases from J; bases unmatched to any gene: 6. This CDR3 has 14 residues. The germline V gene has CDR1 SGDLS and CDR2 YYNGEE. CDR3 DNA sequence: TGTGCCAGCAGCGTAAGTAGCGGGCCTTATGAGCAGTTCTTC. Translating gives CASSVSSGPYEQFF.

CDR3 bases: TGCGCCAGCAGCGGATTGACCTACGAGCAGTACTTC. Protein sequence: CASSGLTYEQYF. This chain connects TRBV4-1 to TRBJ2-7; D gene ambiguous. This CDR3 is 12 amino acids long. Trimming removed 5 bases at V and 2 bases at J, with 7 bases between. The germline gives CDR1 MGHRA, CDR2 YSYEKL.

The chain carries TRBV20-1 and TRBJ1-2; the D is unclear. This CDR3 region has 15 residues. The V and J ends lost 6 bases and 3 bases respectively, with 20 bases between them. The germline CDR1 and CDR2 sequences are DFQATT and SNEGSKA (reference sequence). CDR3 protein: CSAQAPLRVYYGYTF. The CDR3 nucleotides read TGCAGTGCCCAGGCCCCCCTTCGGGTTTACTATGGCTACACCTTC.